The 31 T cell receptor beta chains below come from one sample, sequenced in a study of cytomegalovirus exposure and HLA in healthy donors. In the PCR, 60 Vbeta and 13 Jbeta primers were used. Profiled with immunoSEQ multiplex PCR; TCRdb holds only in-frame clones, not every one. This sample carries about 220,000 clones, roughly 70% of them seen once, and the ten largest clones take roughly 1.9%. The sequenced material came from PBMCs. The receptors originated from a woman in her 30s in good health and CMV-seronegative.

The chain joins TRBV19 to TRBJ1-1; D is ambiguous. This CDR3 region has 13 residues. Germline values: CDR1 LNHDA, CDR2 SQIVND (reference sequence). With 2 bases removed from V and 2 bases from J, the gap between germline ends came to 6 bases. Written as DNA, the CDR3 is TGTGCCAGTAGTATATCTATTAACACTGAAGCTTTCTTT. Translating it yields CASSISINTEAFF.

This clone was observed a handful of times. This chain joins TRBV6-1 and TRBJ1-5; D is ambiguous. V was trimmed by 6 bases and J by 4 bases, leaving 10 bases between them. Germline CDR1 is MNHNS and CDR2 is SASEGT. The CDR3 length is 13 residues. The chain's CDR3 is CASRRTENQPQHF. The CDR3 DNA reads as TGTGCCAGCAGGCGGACTGAAAATCAGCCCCAGCATTTT.

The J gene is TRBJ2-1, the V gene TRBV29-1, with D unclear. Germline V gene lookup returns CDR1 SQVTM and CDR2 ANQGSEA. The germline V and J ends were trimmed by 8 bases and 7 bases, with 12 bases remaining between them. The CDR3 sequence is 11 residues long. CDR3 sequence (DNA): TGCAGCCACGGGTTGGGTAATGAGCAGTTCTTC. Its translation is CSHGLGNEQFF.

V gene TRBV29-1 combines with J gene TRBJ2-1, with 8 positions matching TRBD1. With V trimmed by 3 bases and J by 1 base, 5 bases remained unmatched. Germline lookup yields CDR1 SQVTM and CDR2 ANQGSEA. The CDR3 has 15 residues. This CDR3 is CSVDTRQGSYNEQFF. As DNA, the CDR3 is TGCAGCGTTGATACGCGACAGGGGTCCTACAATGAGCAGTTCTTC.

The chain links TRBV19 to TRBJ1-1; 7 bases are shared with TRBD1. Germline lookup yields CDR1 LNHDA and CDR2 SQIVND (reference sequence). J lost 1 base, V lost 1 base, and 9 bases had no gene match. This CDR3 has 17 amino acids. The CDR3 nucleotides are TGTGCCAGTAGTATAGGTAGTTGGGACAGAGAGAACACTGAAGCTTTCTTT. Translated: CASSIGSWDRENTEAFF. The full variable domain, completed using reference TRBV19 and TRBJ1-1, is DGGITQSPKYLFRKEGQNVTLSCEQNLNHDAMYWYRQDPGQGLRLIYYSQIVNDFQKGDIAEGYSVSREKKESFPLTVTSAQKNPTAFYLCASSIGSWDRENTEAFFGQGTRLTVV.

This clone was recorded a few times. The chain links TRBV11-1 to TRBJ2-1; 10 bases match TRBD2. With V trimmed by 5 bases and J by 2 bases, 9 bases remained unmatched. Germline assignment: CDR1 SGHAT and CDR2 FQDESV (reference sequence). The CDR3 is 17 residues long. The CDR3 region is CASSPTGLAGAYNEQFF. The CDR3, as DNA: TGTGCCAGCAGCCCTACCGGTCTAGCGGGGGCCTACAATGAGCAGTTCTTC.

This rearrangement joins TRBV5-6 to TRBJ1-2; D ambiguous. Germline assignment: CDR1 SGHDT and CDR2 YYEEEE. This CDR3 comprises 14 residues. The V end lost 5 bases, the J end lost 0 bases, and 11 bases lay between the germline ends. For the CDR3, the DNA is TGTGCCAGCAGTTCCCCCGGAGCTAACTATGGCTACACCTTC. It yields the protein CASSSPGANYGYTF.

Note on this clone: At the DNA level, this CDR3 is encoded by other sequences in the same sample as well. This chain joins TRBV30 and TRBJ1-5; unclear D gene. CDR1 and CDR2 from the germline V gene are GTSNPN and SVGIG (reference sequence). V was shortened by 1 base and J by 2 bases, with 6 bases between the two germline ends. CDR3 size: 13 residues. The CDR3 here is CAWSGGGNQPQHF. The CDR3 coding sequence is TGTGCCTGGAGTGGGGGAGGCAATCAGCCCCAGCATTTT.

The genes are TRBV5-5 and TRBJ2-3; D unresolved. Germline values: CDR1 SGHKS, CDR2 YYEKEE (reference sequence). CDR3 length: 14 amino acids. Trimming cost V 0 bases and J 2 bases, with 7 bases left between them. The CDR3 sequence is CASSLGQITDTQYF. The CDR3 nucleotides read TGTGCCAGCAGCTTGGGCCAGATCACAGATACGCAGTATTTT.

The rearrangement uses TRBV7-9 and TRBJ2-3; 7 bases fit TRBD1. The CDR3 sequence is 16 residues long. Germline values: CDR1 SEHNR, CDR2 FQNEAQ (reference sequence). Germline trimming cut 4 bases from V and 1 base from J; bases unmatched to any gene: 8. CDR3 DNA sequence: TGTGCCAGCAGCTCAGGCGAGGGGGCTGGCACAGATACGCAGTATTTT. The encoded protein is CASSSGEGAGTDTQYF.

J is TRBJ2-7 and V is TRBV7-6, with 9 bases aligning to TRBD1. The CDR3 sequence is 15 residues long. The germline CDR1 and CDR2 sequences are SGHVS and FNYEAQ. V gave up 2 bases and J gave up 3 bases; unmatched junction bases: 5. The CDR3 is CASSLTGGQGYEQYF. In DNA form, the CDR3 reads TGTGCCAGCAGCTTAACGGGGGGACAGGGCTACGAGCAGTACTTC.

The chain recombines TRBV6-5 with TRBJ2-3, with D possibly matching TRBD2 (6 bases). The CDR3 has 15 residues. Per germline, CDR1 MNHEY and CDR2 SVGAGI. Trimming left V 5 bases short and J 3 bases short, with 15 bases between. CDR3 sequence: CASSPVAEGTDTQYF. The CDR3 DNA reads TGTGCCAGCAGTCCGGTAGCGGAGGGAACAGATACGCAGTATTTT.

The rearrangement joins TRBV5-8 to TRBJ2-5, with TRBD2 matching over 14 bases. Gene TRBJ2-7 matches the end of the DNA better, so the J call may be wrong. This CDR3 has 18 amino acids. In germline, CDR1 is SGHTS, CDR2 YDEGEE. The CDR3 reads CASSLYGQRTSGRYEQYF. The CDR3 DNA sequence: TGTGCCAGCAGCTTGTATGGGCAGAGGACTAGCGGGAGGTACGAGCAGTACTTC.

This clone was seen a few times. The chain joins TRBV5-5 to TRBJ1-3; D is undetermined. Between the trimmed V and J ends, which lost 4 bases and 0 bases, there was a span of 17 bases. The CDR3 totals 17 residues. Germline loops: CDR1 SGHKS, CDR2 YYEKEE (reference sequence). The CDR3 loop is CASSPFAVFSSGNTIYF. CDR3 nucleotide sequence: TGTGCCAGCAGCCCATTTGCGGTCTTCAGCTCTGGAAACACCATATATTTT.

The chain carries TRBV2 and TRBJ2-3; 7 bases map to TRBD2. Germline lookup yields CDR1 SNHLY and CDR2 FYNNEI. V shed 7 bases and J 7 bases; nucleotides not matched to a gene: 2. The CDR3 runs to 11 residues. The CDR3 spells CASKGTNTQYF. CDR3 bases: TGTGCCAGCAAGGGGACTAATACGCAGTATTTT.

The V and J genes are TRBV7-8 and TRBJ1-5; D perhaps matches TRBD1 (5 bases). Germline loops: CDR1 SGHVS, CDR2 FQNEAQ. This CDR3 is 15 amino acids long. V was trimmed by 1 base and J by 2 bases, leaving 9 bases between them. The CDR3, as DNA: TGTGCCAGCAGCTTAGAAAGGGGCGGCAATCAGCCCCAGCATTTT. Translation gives CASSLERGGNQPQHF. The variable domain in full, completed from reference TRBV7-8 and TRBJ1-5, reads GAGVSQSPRYKVAKRGQDVALRCDPISGHVSLFWYQQALGQGPEFLTYFQNEAQLDKSGLPSDRFFAERPEGSVSTLKIQRTQQEDSAVYLCASSLERGGNQPQHFGDGTRLSIL.

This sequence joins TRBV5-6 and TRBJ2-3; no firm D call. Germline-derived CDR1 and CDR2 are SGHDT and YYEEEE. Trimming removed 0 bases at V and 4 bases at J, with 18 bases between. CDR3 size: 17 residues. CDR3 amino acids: CASSLVRAIPQADTQYF. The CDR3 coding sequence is TGTGCCAGCAGCTTGGTCCGAGCCATACCTCAGGCAGATACGCAGTATTTT.

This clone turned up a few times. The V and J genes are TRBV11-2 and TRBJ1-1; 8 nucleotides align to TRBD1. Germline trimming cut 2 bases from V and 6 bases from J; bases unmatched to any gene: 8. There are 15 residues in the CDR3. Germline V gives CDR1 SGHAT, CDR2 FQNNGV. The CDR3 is CASSLLPGGYSEAFF. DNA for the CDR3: TGTGCCAGCAGCTTATTACCAGGGGGCTACTCTGAAGCTTTCTTT.

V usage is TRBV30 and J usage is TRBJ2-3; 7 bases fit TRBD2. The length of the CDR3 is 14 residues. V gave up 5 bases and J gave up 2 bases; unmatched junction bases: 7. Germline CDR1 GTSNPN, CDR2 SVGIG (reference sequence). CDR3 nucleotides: TGTGCCTGGTGGAACGGGAGGATCACAGATACGCAGTATTTT. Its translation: CAWWNGRITDTQYF.

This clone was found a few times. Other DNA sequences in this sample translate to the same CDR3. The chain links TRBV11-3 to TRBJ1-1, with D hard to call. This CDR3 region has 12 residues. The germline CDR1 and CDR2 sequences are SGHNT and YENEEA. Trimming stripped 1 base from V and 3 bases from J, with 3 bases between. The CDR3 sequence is CASSLVDTEAFF. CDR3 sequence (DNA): TGTGCCAGCAGCTTAGTAGACACTGAAGCTTTCTTT.

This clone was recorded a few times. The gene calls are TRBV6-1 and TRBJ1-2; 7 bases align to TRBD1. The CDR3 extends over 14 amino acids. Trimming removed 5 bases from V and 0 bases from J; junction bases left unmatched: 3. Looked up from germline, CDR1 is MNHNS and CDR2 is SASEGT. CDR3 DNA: TGTGCCAGCAGTCAGGGGGTATCTAACTATGGCTACACCTTC. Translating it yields CASSQGVSNYGYTF.

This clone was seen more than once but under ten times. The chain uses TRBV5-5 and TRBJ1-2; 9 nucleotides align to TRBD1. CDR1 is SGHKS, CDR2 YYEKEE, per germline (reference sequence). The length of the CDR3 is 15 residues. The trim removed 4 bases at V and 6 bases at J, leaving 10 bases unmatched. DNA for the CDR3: TGTGCCAGCAGCCTGTGGCTAACAGGGGGCAATGGCTACACCTTC. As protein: CASSLWLTGGNGYTF.

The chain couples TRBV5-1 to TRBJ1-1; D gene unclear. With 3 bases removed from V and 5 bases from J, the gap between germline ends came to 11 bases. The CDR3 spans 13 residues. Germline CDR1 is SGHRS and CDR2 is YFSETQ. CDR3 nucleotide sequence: TGCGCCAGCAGCTACAGTACGGGGACTGAAGCTTTCTTT. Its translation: CASSYSTGTEAFF.

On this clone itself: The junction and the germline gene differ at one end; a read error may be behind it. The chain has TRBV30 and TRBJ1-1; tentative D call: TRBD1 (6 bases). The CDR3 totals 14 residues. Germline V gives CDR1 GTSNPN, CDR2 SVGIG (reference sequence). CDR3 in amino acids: CAWSSGRGNTEALF. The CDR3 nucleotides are TGTGCCTGGAGCTCGGGAAGGGGGAACACTGAAGCTTTATTT.

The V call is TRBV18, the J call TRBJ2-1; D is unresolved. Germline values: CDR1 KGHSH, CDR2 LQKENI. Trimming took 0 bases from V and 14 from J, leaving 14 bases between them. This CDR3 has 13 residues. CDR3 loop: CASSPPLAVPKFF. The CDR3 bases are TGTGCCAGCTCACCACCGCTTGCTGTGCCTAAGTTCTTC.

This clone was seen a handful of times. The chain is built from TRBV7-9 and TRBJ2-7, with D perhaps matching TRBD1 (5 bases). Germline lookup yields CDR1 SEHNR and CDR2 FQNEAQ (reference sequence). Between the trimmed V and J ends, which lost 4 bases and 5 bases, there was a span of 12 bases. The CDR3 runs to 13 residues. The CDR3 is CASSSSQVDEQYF. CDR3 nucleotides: TGTGCCAGCAGCTCCTCACAGGTTGACGAGCAGTACTTC.

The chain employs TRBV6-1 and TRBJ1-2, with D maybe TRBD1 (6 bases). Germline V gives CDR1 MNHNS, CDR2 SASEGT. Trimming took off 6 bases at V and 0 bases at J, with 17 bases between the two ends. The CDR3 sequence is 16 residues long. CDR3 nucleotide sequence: TGTGCCAGCAGAGAAATCGGACAGCTAGCTAACTATGGCTACACCTTC. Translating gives CASREIGQLANYGYTF.

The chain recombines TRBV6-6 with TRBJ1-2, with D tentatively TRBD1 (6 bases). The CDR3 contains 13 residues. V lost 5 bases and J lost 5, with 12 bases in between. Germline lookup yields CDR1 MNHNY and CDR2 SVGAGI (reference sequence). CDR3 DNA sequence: TGTGCCAGCAGTGCAGGGGCCGGGTATGGCTACACCTTC. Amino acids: CASSAGAGYGYTF.

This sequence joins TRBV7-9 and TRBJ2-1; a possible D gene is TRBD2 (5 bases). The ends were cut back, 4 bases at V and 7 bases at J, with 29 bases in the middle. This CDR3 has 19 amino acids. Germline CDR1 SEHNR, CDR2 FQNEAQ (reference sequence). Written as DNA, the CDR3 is TGTGCCAGCAGCTCCGGTGGCGGGCGTGGTTGGACTCAAGGGAATGAGCAGTTCTTC. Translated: CASSSGGGRGWTQGNEQFF. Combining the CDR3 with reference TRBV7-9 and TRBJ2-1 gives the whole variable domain DTGVSQNPRHKITKRGQNVTFRCDPISEHNRLYWYRQTLGQGPEFLTYFQNEAQLEKSRLLSDRFSAERPKGSFSTLEIQRTEQGDSAMYLCASSSGGGRGWTQGNEQFFGPGTRLTVL.

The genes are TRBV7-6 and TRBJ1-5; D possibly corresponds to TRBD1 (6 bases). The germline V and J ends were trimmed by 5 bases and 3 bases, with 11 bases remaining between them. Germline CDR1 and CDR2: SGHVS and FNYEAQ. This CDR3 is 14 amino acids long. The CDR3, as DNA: TGTGCCAGCAGCGAGCAGGGGTACAATCAGCCCCAGCATTTT. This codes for CASSEQGYNQPQHF.

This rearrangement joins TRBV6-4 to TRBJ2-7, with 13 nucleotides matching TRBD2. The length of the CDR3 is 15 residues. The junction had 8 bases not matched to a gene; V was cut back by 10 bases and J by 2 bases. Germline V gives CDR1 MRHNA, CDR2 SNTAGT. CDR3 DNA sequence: TGTGCCACCCTAACCGGGACTAGCGGGACCTACGAGCAGTACTTC. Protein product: CATLTGTSGTYEQYF.